The next 28 T cell receptor beta chains were all read from a single sample in a study of Ad26.COV2.S vaccination and SARS-CoV-2 variants. Sequenced by immunoSEQ multiplex PCR; TCRdb stores in-frame clones only, minus some. There are some 250,000 clones in the sample; more than 75% occur only once, and around 10% lies in the top ten. Stated treatment: roughly 20 received Ad26.COV2.S at low or high dose, single or two shots; 5 received placebo; per-sample allocation not given. Sampling took place 63 days after the first vaccine or placebo injection. The specimen was peripheral blood, collected in a trial of Ad26.COV2.S vaccine versus placebo. These receptors all stem from a person between 18 and 65 years old who received the Ad26.COV2.S COVID-19 vaccine or a placebo.

This chain links TRBV19 with TRBJ1-3; D gene uncertain. In germline, CDR1 is LNHDA, CDR2 SQIVND (reference sequence). This CDR3 contains 13 residues. Trimming removed 5 bases at V and 0 bases at J, with 5 bases between. CDR3 nucleotide sequence: TGTGCCAGTAGTGCGATCTCTGGAAACACCATATATTTT. Residues: CASSAISGNTIYF.

The chain employs TRBV12-3 or TRBV12-4 and TRBJ1-1; D gene unclear. This CDR3 is built from 13 residues. Trimming pared 6 bases from V and 1 base from J, leaving 9 bases between. The CDR3 reads CASRPGQNTEAFF. The CDR3 DNA follows: TGTGCCAGCAGACCAGGCCAGAACACTGAAGCTTTCTTT.

The chain uses TRBV4-1 and TRBJ1-6, with D possibly matching TRBD1 (6 bases). This CDR3 is 15 amino acids long. V was trimmed by 0 bases and J by 8 bases, leaving 11 bases between them. In germline, CDR1 is MGHRA, CDR2 YSYEKL. CDR3 sequence (DNA): TGCGCCAGCAGCCAAGACAGGGGAACCTATTCACCCCTCCACTTT. Protein product: CASSQDRGTYSPLHF.

The V call is TRBV6-5, the J call TRBJ2-3; TRBD2 might be the D (5 bases). The germline CDR1 and CDR2 sequences are MNHEY and SVGAGI. Trimming left V 0 bases short and J 6 bases short, with 16 bases between. The CDR3 is 16 amino acids. CDR3 in DNA: TGTGCCAGCAGTTACTCGTCTCTAGCCCAGTCGGATACGCAGTATTTT. Its translation: CASSYSSLAQSDTQYF.

Turning to this clone: The same CDR3 also results from other DNA sequences found in this sample. The chain combines TRBV5-5 with TRBJ2-5; 9 positions agree with TRBD2. CDR1 and CDR2 from the germline V gene are SGHKS and YYEKEE (reference sequence). J lost 2 bases, V lost 3 bases, and 5 bases had no gene match. The length of the CDR3 is 15 residues. This CDR3 reads CASSSGLAVQETQYF. The CDR3 coding sequence is TGTGCCAGCAGCTCGGGACTAGCAGTACAAGAGACCCAGTACTTC.

The CDR3 loop is CSASQGAGTRNTGELFF. The CDR3 DNA reads TGCAGTGCTAGTCAGGGAGCGGGGACACGGAACACCGGGGAGCTGTTTTTT. The V and J genes are TRBV20-1 and TRBJ2-2; the D gene is possibly TRBD2 (7 bases). From germline, CDR1 is DFQATT and CDR2 SNEGSKA (reference sequence). Between the trimmed V and J ends, which lost 3 bases and 1 base, there was a span of 18 bases. CDR3 length: 17 residues.

V usage is TRBV5-1 and J usage is TRBJ1-1; 7 nucleotides match TRBD1. Germline loops: CDR1 SGHRS, CDR2 YFSETQ. With 3 bases clipped from V and 4 bases from J, the junction kept 6 bases outside the gene matches. The CDR3 runs 14 residues. CDR3 coding DNA: TGCGCCAGCAGCTGGAGACAGGGAGGCACTGAAGCTTTCTTT. It encodes CASSWRQGGTEAFF.

The chain links TRBV19 to TRBJ2-2; TRBD2 aligns across 7 bases. CDR1 is LNHDA and CDR2 is SQIVND in the germline V gene (reference sequence). The CDR3 contains 15 residues. Trimming removed 6 bases from V and 4 bases from J; junction bases left unmatched: 8. CDR3 DNA: TGTGCCAGTAGAGCTCTGGGGGGGTCCACCGGGGAGCTGTTTTTT. This codes for CASRALGGSTGELFF.

The chain joins TRBV30 to TRBJ2-7, with a weak D call TRBD1 (6 bases). Trimming removed 4 bases from V and 4 bases from J, with 14 bases in between. The CDR3 sequence is 13 residues long. Per germline, CDR1 GTSNPN and CDR2 SVGIG (reference sequence). CDR3 in amino acids: CAWNPQTGYEQYF. The CDR3 DNA reads as TGTGCCTGGAATCCTCAAACAGGGTACGAGCAGTACTTC.

This clone was counted only a few times. The junction and the germline gene differ at one end; a read error may be behind it. The CDR3 DNA sequence: TGTGCCAGCAGTGAGGGGCTACCGGAGGGACTCTTT. Amino acid sequence: CASSEGLPEGLF. V gene TRBV6-2 or TRBV6-3 combines with J gene TRBJ1-1; D perhaps matches TRBD1 (5 bases). Germline loops: CDR1 MNHEY, CDR2 SVGEGT. The CDR3 loop spans 12 amino acids.

CDR3 sequence reads: CSVAGGQETQYF. For the CDR3, the DNA is TGCAGCGTTGCCGGGGGGCAAGAGACCCAGTACTTC. The chain couples TRBV29-1 to TRBJ2-5, with 7 bases that match TRBD2. Germline V CDR1 and CDR2: SQVTM, ANQGSEA. CDR3 size: 12 residues. Germline trimming cut 4 bases from V and 2 bases from J; bases unmatched to any gene: 1.

The chain is built from TRBV28 and TRBJ2-7; 7 positions match TRBD1. V lost 7 bases and J lost 0; bases outside the gene matches: 9. The CDR3 consists of 15 residues. Germline lookup yields CDR1 MDHEN and CDR2 SYDVKM. The CDR3, as DNA: TGTGCCAGCATCCGTAGGACAGGCTACTCCTACGAGCAGTACTTC. It is translated as CASIRRTGYSYEQYF.

The chain has TRBV15 and TRBJ1-5; 7 bases agree with TRBD1. Per the germline V gene, CDR1 is LNHNV and CDR2 is YYDKDF (reference sequence). With 3 bases clipped from V and 5 bases from J, the junction kept 4 bases outside the gene matches. The CDR3 length is 14 residues. The CDR3 DNA reads as TGTGCCACCAGCAGGACAGGGTGGGATCAGCCCCAGCATTTT. Translated, it gives CATSRTGWDQPQHF.

This chain connects TRBV3-1 (or the pseudogene TRBV3-2) to TRBJ1-5, with D possibly matching TRBD1 (5 bases). V was cut by 5 bases and J by 1 base, with 9 bases left in between. Germline CDR1 and CDR2: LGHDT and YNNKEL (reference sequence). CDR3 size: 14 residues. In DNA, the CDR3 is TGTGCCAGCAGCTCAGGGATCAGCAATCAGCCCCAGCATTTT. This encodes CASSSGISNQPQHF.

This chain uses TRBV7-9 with TRBJ2-6; the D is unclear. The CDR3 covers 16 residues. Trimming took 3 bases from V and 2 from J, leaving 11 bases between them. CDR1 is SEHNR and CDR2 is FQNEAQ in the germline V gene (reference sequence). CDR3 protein: CASSFGKATGANVLTF. The DNA for the CDR3 is TGTGCCAGCAGCTTCGGCAAGGCTACTGGGGCCAACGTCCTGACTTTC.

The chain combines TRBV24-1 with TRBJ2-1; TRBD1 is a possible D gene (5 bases). The CDR3 consists of 16 residues. V lost 4 bases and J 4 bases, leaving 16 bases between the germline ends. Germline V gene sequence: CDR1 KGHDR, CDR2 SFDVKD. In DNA form, the CDR3 reads TGTGCCACCAGTGACCCCGGTACAGGAGTATACAATGAGCAGTTCTTC. It specifies CATSDPGTGVYNEQFF.

The V call is TRBV5-1, the J call TRBJ2-1; TRBD1 matches 11 bases. Germline values: CDR1 SGHRS, CDR2 YFSETQ. The CDR3 loop spans 16 amino acids. J was trimmed by 3 bases and V by 1 base; bases with no gene match: 3. CDR3 nucleotide sequence: TGCGCCAGCAGCTTGCCCGGGACAGGGGGCTACAATGAGCAGTTCTTC. It codes for CASSLPGTGGYNEQFF.

This chain joins TRBV18 and TRBJ1-2; D remains ambiguous. From germline, CDR1 is KGHSH and CDR2 LQKENI. CDR3 length: 15 residues. V lost 3 bases and J lost 4, with 15 bases in between. CDR3 sequence reads: CASSPTGDGLYGYTF. DNA for the CDR3: TGTGCCAGCTCACCTACCGGTGACGGACTCTATGGCTACACCTTC.

V is TRBV30 and J is TRBJ2-1; 11 bases agree with TRBD2. The CDR3 covers 12 residues. V lost 7 bases and J lost 11; bases outside the gene matches: 7. Germline CDR1 reads GTSNPN; CDR2 reads SVGIG (reference sequence). CDR3 DNA sequence: TGTGCCTTTGAGACTAGCGGGGTGAAGCAGTTCTTC. Protein product: CAFETSGVKQFF.

V gene TRBV5-6 combines with J gene TRBJ1-4; a weak D match, TRBD1 (6 bases). CDR1 is SGHDT, CDR2 YYEEEE, per germline. The CDR3 has 15 residues. The V and J ends lost 3 bases and 6 bases respectively, with 15 bases between them. The CDR3 sequence is CASSSGPRGDEKLFF. Here the CDR3 DNA reads TGTGCCAGCAGCTCTGGACCCAGGGGTGATGAAAAACTGTTTTTT.

This clone was counted many times. The chain has TRBV28 and TRBJ2-7; D not certain. The V end lost 5 bases, the J end lost 0 bases, and 14 bases lay between the germline ends. Germline values: CDR1 MDHEN, CDR2 SYDVKM. This CDR3 contains 15 residues. The CDR3 nucleotides are TGTGCCAGCAGTCCCCCAGAGAGAAGCTCCTACGAGCAGTACTTC. Amino acid sequence: CASSPPERSSYEQYF.

The chain has TRBV28 and TRBJ1-6; 9 bases match TRBD1. CDR3 length: 16 amino acids. V dropped 2 bases and J dropped 10; count of bases not matched to a gene: 9. Germline values: CDR1 MDHEN, CDR2 SYDVKM. CDR3 region: CASSLSGDRVGSPLHF. CDR3 nucleotide sequence: TGTGCCAGCAGTTTAAGCGGGGACAGGGTGGGCTCACCCCTCCACTTT.

The rearrangement joins TRBV28 to TRBJ1-2; TRBD1 matches 7 bases. After removal of 8 bases from V and 4 bases from J, the junction contained 10 bases not matched to a gene. The CDR3 has 14 amino acids. Germline CDR1 and CDR2: MDHEN and SYDVKM. The chain's CDR3 is CASGKLGTVYGYTF. As DNA, the CDR3 is TGTGCCAGCGGCAAGTTAGGGACAGTCTATGGCTACACCTTC.

The gene calls are TRBV15 and TRBJ2-1; the D call may be TRBD1 or TRBD2 (6 bases each). Trimming cost V 0 bases and J 6 bases, with 15 bases left between them. Germline lookup yields CDR1 LNHNV and CDR2 YYDKDF (reference sequence). This CDR3 comprises 16 residues. The CDR3 loop is CATSREGGGLGNEQFF. In DNA form, the CDR3 reads TGTGCCACCAGCAGAGAGGGGGGCGGGTTGGGCAATGAGCAGTTCTTC.

This CDR3 reads CASSEGERENEETQYF. Written as DNA, the CDR3 is TGTGCCAGCAGCGAGGGGGAACGAGAAAACGAAGAGACCCAGTACTTC. This sequence joins TRBV9 and TRBJ2-5; possibly TRBD1 for D (6 bases). V was trimmed by 3 bases and J by 3 bases, leaving 18 bases between them. This CDR3 comprises 16 residues. Germline V CDR1 and CDR2: SGDLS, YYNGEE.

The chain is built from TRBV6-5 and TRBJ1-6; 8 bases align to TRBD1. V gave up 7 bases and J gave up 5 bases; unmatched junction bases: 4. This CDR3 spans 14 amino acids. The germline V gene has CDR1 MNHEY and CDR2 SVGAGI. The CDR3 coding sequence is TGTGCCAGCACTAACAGGGGGAATAATTCACCCCTCCACTTT. It codes for CASTNRGNNSPLHF.

The gene calls are TRBV10-3 and TRBJ1-2, with 9 bases aligning to TRBD1. After removal of 2 bases from V and 8 bases from J, the junction contained 6 bases not matched to a gene. CDR1 and CDR2 (germline): ENHRY, SYGVKD. The CDR3 consists of 14 residues. The CDR3 DNA sequence: TGTGCCATCAGTGAGGGGACAGGGAAAGAGGGCTACACCTTC. It is translated as CAISEGTGKEGYTF.

Written as DNA, the CDR3 is TGTGCCAGCAGCTTTGAGGTCTCTGGGGCCAACGTCCTGACTTTC. It yields the protein CASSFEVSGANVLTF. The chain employs TRBV9 and TRBJ2-6; unclear D gene. Germline V gene sequence: CDR1 SGDLS, CDR2 YYNGEE. V was shortened by 4 bases and J by 0 bases, with 8 bases between the two germline ends. The CDR3 is 15 amino acids.